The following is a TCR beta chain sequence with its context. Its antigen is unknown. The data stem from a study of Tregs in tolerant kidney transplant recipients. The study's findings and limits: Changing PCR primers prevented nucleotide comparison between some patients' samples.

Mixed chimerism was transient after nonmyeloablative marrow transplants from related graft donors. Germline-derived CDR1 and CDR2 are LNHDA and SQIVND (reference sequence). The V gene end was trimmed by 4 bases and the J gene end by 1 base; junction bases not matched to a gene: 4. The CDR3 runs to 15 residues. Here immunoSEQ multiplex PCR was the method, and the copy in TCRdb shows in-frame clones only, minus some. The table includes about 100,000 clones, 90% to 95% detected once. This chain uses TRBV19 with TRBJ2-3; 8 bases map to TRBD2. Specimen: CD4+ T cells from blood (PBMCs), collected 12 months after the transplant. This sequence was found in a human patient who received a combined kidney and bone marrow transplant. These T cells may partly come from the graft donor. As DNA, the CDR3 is TGTGCCAGTAGTACGGGTAGCGGGGGCACAGATACGCAGTATTTT. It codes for CASSTGSGGTDTQYF.